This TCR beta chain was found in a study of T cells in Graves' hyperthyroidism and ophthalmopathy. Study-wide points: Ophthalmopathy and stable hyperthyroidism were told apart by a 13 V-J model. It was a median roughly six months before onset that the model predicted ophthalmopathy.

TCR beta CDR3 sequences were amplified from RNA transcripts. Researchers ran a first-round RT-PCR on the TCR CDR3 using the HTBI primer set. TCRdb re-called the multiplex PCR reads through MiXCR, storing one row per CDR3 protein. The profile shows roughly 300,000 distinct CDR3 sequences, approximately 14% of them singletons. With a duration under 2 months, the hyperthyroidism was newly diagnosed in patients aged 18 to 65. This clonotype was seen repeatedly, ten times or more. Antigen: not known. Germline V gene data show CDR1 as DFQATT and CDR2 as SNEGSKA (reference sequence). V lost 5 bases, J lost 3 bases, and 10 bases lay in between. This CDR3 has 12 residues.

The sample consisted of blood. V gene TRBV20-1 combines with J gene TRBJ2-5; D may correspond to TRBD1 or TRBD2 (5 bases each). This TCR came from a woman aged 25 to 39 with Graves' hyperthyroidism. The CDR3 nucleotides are TGCAGTGCTTGGGACCCAGAAGAGACCCAGTACTTC. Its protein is CSAWDPEETQYF.